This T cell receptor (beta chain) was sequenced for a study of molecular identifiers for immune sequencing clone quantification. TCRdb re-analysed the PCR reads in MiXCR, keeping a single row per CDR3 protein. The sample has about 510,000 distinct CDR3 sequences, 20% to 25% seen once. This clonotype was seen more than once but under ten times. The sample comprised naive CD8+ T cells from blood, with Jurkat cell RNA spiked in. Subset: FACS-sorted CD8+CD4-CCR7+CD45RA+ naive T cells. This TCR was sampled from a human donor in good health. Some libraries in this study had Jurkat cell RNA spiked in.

The CDR3 region is CASSPGRTSYVYEQFF. In DNA form, the CDR3 reads TGCGCCAGCAGCCCGGGACGAACAAGTTACGTCTATGAGCAGTTCTTC. The genes are TRBV4-1 and TRBJ2-1, with D perhaps being TRBD1 or TRBD2 (5 bases each). The V gene lost 4 bases and the J gene lost 8 bases, with 21 bases spanning the gap. Germline values: CDR1 MGHRA, CDR2 YSYEKL. The CDR3 runs 16 residues.